These 27 T cell receptor beta chains came from one sample sequenced in a study of spatial heterogeneity in lung cancer. Study conclusions and caveats: Higher tumor mutation counts went along with higher counts of expanded intratumoral alpha and beta TCRs.

Each CDR3 protein is one row after TCRdb ran MiXCR on the 5' RACE reads. This table has around 1,800 distinct CDR3 sequences, around 5% appearing once. Noted time point: sample taken at primary tumor resection. These TCRs' antigens remain unknown. The sequences come from lung tumor tissue, collected at surgery. The receptors stem from a male donor with early-stage non-small cell lung cancer.

Within the sample, this clonotype is medium-sized. The V call is TRBV7-8, the J call TRBJ2-7, with 8 bases that match TRBD1. Germline trimming cut 5 bases from V and 0 bases from J; bases unmatched to any gene: 3. CDR1 and CDR2 (germline): SGHVS, FQNEAQ. The CDR3 is 14 residues long. The CDR3 protein is CASSPDRGSYEQYF. The CDR3 DNA reads as TGTGCCAGCAGCCCTGACAGGGGCTCCTACGAGCAGTACTTC.

Judged by abundance, this clonotype is medium-sized. The chain joins TRBV6-2 or TRBV6-3 to TRBJ2-4; 7 nucleotides agree with TRBD1. V shed 5 bases and J 12 bases; nucleotides not matched to a gene: 4. The CDR3 loop spans 11 amino acids. Germline V lookup: CDR1 MNHEY, CDR2 SVGEGT. CDR3 DNA sequence: TGTGCCAGCAGTACACAGGGGACTCAGTACTTC. It yields the protein CASSTQGTQYF.

The chain uses TRBV27 and TRBJ1-3; maybe TRBD1 (5 bases). Trimming took 6 bases from V and 4 from J, leaving 10 bases between them. This CDR3 has 13 amino acids. The germline V gene has CDR1 MNHEY and CDR2 SMNVEV (reference sequence). The CDR3 is CASSRGPGNTIYF. DNA for the CDR3: TGTGCCAGCAGCCGGGGACCGGGAAACACCATATATTTT.

By frequency in the sample, this clonotype is medium-sized. This chain uses TRBV2 with TRBJ2-2; 7 bases fit TRBD1. The CDR3 totals 13 residues. Trimming cost V 7 bases and J 4 bases; bases outside gene matches: 3. Germline CDR1 and CDR2: SNHLY and FYNNEI. CDR3 in amino acids: CASTSGGTGELFF. The CDR3 DNA is TGTGCCAGCACGTCAGGGGGCACCGGGGAGCTGTTTTTT.

This clonotype rates as medium-sized (0.01 to 0.1%). The J gene is TRBJ2-5, the V gene TRBV2; 8 positions match TRBD1. The germline V gene encodes CDR1 SNHLY and CDR2 FYNNEI. Losses at the gene ends were 6 bases for V and 7 bases for J; bases not matched to a gene: 7. The CDR3 is 13 amino acids. The CDR3: CASRSDRAGTQYF. CDR3 coding DNA: TGTGCCAGCAGATCGGACAGGGCCGGGACCCAGTACTTC.

In this sample, this clonotype is medium-sized. V usage is TRBV29-1 and J usage is TRBJ1-1; D is unclear. CDR3 length: 14 amino acids. V was pared by 3 bases and J by 5 bases, with 16 bases between. Germline CDR1 is SQVTM and CDR2 is ANQGSEA. CDR3 nucleotide sequence: TGCAGCGTTGATTCGTATGGGGTAGGGACTGAAGCTTTCTTT. Protein sequence: CSVDSYGVGTEAFF.

In this sample, this clonotype is medium-sized. The chain employs TRBV27 and TRBJ2-1; possibly TRBD1 for D (6 bases). V was trimmed by 4 bases and J by 1 base, leaving 17 bases between them. Germline V gene sequence: CDR1 MNHEY, CDR2 SMNVEV (reference sequence). This CDR3 spans 17 amino acids. The CDR3 protein is CASSSSQGLASYNEQFF. CDR3 sequence (DNA): TGTGCCAGCAGTTCCTCACAGGGTTTGGCATCCTACAATGAGCAGTTCTTC.

This clonotype is medium-sized in the sample. This sequence joins TRBV20-1 and TRBJ2-7; D may be TRBD2 (6 bases). Germline lookup yields CDR1 DFQATT and CDR2 SNEGSKA (reference sequence). Trimming left V 1 base short and J 5 bases short, with 9 bases between. The CDR3 sequence is 12 residues long. The CDR3 sequence: CSARVWGDEQYF. The CDR3 nucleotides read TGCAGTGCTAGAGTTTGGGGGGACGAGCAGTACTTC.

By share, this clonotype ranks as medium-sized. The V and J genes are TRBV20-1 and TRBJ2-7; the D gene is possibly TRBD2 (6 bases). CDR1 and CDR2 from the germline V gene are DFQATT and SNEGSKA (reference sequence). With 0 bases removed from V and 0 bases from J, the gap between germline ends came to 12 bases. This CDR3 is built from 15 residues. The CDR3 region is CSAREAGRNSYEQYF. CDR3 bases: TGCAGTGCTAGAGAGGCGGGGCGGAACTCCTACGAGCAGTACTTC.

In its sample, this clonotype ranks as medium-sized. The rearrangement joins TRBV28 to TRBJ2-3; 10 bases line up with TRBD2. The CDR3 totals 16 residues. V shed 2 bases, J shed 1 base, and the junction held 3 bases outside the gene matches. Germline V CDR1 and CDR2: MDHEN, SYDVKM. CDR3 loop: CASSLGGTSGTDTQYF. Here the CDR3 DNA reads TGTGCCAGCAGTTTAGGCGGGACTAGCGGCACAGATACGCAGTATTTT.

By its share, this clonotype is medium-sized. J is TRBJ2-7 and V is TRBV20-1, with D tentatively TRBD1 (6 bases). Germline lookup yields CDR1 DFQATT and CDR2 SNEGSKA (reference sequence). This CDR3 is built from 13 residues. V was clipped by 4 bases and J by 3 bases, with 13 bases between them. CDR3 protein: CSATGVGDYEQYF. CDR3 coding DNA: TGCAGTGCTACAGGGGTTGGGGACTACGAGCAGTACTTC.

This clonotype was detected ten times or more. The genes are TRBV19 and TRBJ2-2; tentatively, D is TRBD1 (5 bases). Germline V gene data show CDR1 as LNHDA and CDR2 as SQIVND (reference sequence). The CDR3 contains 14 residues. V lost 8 bases, J lost 2 bases, and 12 bases lay in between. DNA for the CDR3: TGTGCCAGTGGAAGGGGCCCTAACACCGGGGAGCTGTTTTTT. Encoded protein: CASGRGPNTGELFF.

This clonotype is medium-sized. The V call is TRBV20-1, the J call TRBJ2-7, with TRBD2 identical over 10 bases. Trimming removed 5 bases from V and 3 bases from J; junction bases left unmatched: 16. This CDR3 is 17 amino acids long. The V gene's germline CDR1 is DFQATT and CDR2 SNEGSKA (reference sequence). The CDR3 region is CSAHLTSGRGVYYEQYF. In nucleotides, the CDR3 is TGCAGTGCTCACCTGACTAGCGGGCGAGGGGTGTACTACGAGCAGTACTTC.

This clonotype is medium-sized within its sample. V gene TRBV5-1 combines with J gene TRBJ2-1, with 8 bases that match TRBD1. Germline CDR1 is SGHRS and CDR2 is YFSETQ. With 3 bases clipped from V and 6 bases from J, the junction kept 11 bases outside the gene matches. The CDR3 runs to 16 residues. The CDR3 reads CASSSGRTDRANEQFF. The CDR3 nucleotides read TGCGCCAGCAGCTCAGGTAGGACGGACAGGGCCAATGAGCAGTTCTTC.

This clonotype qualifies as medium-sized. V is TRBV6-6 and J is TRBJ1-1; tentatively, D is TRBD1 (6 bases). Trimming shortened V by 6 bases and J by 6 bases, and 14 bases separated the two germline ends. The CDR3 runs 13 residues. CDR1 and CDR2 from the germline V gene are MNHNY and SVGAGI (reference sequence). CDR3 nucleotide sequence: TGTGCCAGCAGGGAAGGGGGGAGCGCTGAAGCTTTCTTT. It yields the protein CASREGGSAEAFF.

In this sample, this clonotype is medium-sized. This sequence joins TRBV28 and TRBJ1-2; D possibly corresponds to TRBD1 (5 bases). CDR1 and CDR2 from the germline V gene are MDHEN and SYDVKM. This CDR3 contains 12 residues. V was clipped by 6 bases and J by 8 bases, with 13 bases between them. The CDR3 reads CASSSQVGGYTF. In DNA, the CDR3 is TGTGCCAGCAGCTCACAGGTGGGCGGCTACACCTTC.

By its share, this clonotype is medium-sized. J is TRBJ1-5 and V is TRBV6-4, with a possible D match to TRBD1 (6 bases). Germline V gives CDR1 MRHNA, CDR2 SNTAGT. With 0 bases removed from V and 2 bases from J, the gap between germline ends came to 8 bases. There are 15 residues in the CDR3. In nucleotides, the CDR3 is TGTGCCAGCAGTGACTCGGCAGGGGGCAATCAGCCCCAGCATTTT. As protein: CASSDSAGGNQPQHF.

At least ten counts were recorded for this clonotype. The rearrangement joins TRBV14 to TRBJ2-3; D perhaps matches TRBD2 (5 bases). V was trimmed by 3 bases and J by 1 base, leaving 11 bases between them. The CDR3 spans 15 residues. The germline gives CDR1 SGHDN, CDR2 FVKESK. This CDR3 reads CASSHKAGGTDTQYF. In DNA form, the CDR3 reads TGTGCCAGCAGCCATAAGGCCGGGGGCACAGATACGCAGTATTTT.

The table lists this clonotype with many counts. This chain joins TRBV20-1 and TRBJ2-7; a weak D match, TRBD1 (6 bases). The germline V gene encodes CDR1 DFQATT and CDR2 SNEGSKA (reference sequence). CDR3 length equals 12 residues. V lost 3 bases and J 1 base, leaving 7 bases between the germline ends. CDR3 nucleotide sequence: TGCAGTGCTAGTGGACAGTCCTACGAGCAGTACTTC. Its translation is CSASGQSYEQYF.

By frequency in the sample, this clonotype is medium-sized. The gene calls are TRBV7-2 and TRBJ2-3; perhaps TRBD2 as D (5 bases). The CDR3 is 15 residues long. Germline CDR1 and CDR2: SGHTA and FQGNSA. Deletions cut 5 bases from V and 0 bases from J, with 12 bases between. The CDR3 sequence is CASSPLRTSTDTQYF. CDR3 coding DNA: TGTGCCAGCAGCCCCCTCCGGACTAGCACAGATACGCAGTATTTT.

In this sample, this clonotype turned up a few times. The rearrangement joins TRBV12-3 or TRBV12-4 to TRBJ2-6, with D possibly TRBD1 on 6 matching bases. This CDR3 comprises 16 residues. The ends were cut back, 5 bases at V and 2 bases at J, with 13 bases in the middle. The CDR3 reads CASSPQTGPGANVLTF. For the CDR3, the DNA is TGTGCCAGCAGTCCTCAGACAGGCCCTGGGGCCAACGTCCTGACTTTC.

This clonotype has only a few counts. This rearrangement joins TRBV6-5 to TRBJ2-5, with TRBD1 matching 7 bases. J lost 1 base, V lost 6 bases, and 11 bases had no gene match. Germline V gene data show CDR1 as MNHEY and CDR2 as SVGAGI. The CDR3 extends over 16 amino acids. The CDR3 DNA reads as TGTGCCAGCAGACCTGAGACAGGGCAACTCCAAGAGACCCAGTACTTC. This gives the protein CASRPETGQLQETQYF.

This clonotype is medium-sized (0.01 to 0.1%) in the sample. V is TRBV20-1 and J is TRBJ2-7; the D is unclear. This CDR3 spans 11 amino acids. Germline CDR1 DFQATT, CDR2 SNEGSKA (reference sequence). V lost 3 bases and J lost 2, with 5 bases in between. CDR3 loop: CSASVTYEQYF. The CDR3 nucleotides read TGCAGTGCTAGTGTAACCTACGAGCAGTACTTC.

In its sample, this clonotype ranks as medium-sized (0.01 to 0.1%). This chain connects TRBV6-2 or TRBV6-3 to TRBJ2-3, with TRBD1 matching 7 bases. The CDR3 sequence is 12 residues long. Trimming at V came to 5 bases and at J to 10 bases, leaving 6 bases not matched to a gene. Germline CDR1 is MNHEY and CDR2 is SVGEGT. The CDR3 protein is CASSATGLAQYF. CDR3 in DNA: TGTGCCAGCAGTGCGACAGGGTTGGCGCAGTATTTT.

By sample share, this clonotype is medium-sized (0.01 to 0.1%). The chain links TRBV6-5 to TRBJ2-7; the D gene could be TRBD1 or TRBD2 (5 bases each). This CDR3 is built from 13 residues. Germline CDR1 is MNHEY and CDR2 is SVGAGI. Trimming took off 0 bases at V and 5 bases at J, with 8 bases between the two ends. CDR3 residues: CASSYSGVHEQYF. The CDR3 nucleotides are TGTGCCAGCAGTTACTCGGGGGTCCACGAGCAGTACTTC.

By proportion, this clonotype is medium-sized. The chain recombines TRBV28 with TRBJ1-5, with D perhaps TRBD1 (6 bases). The V and J ends lost 5 bases and 5 bases respectively, with 7 bases between them. Germline V lookup: CDR1 MDHEN, CDR2 SYDVKM. The CDR3 loop spans 12 amino acids. CDR3 nucleotides: TGTGCCAGCAGTCAGGGGTATCAGCCCCAGCATTTT. Its translation is CASSQGYQPQHF.

This clonotype was recorded a few times. The gene calls are TRBV5-1 and TRBJ1-1; 7 bases fit TRBD1. Germline V lookup: CDR1 SGHRS, CDR2 YFSETQ. The CDR3 length is 14 residues. The junction had 3 bases not matched to a gene; V was cut back by 3 bases and J by 1 base. The DNA of the CDR3 is TGCGCCAGCAGCTACGGGACAGCGAACACTGAAGCTTTCTTT. It yields the protein CASSYGTANTEAFF.